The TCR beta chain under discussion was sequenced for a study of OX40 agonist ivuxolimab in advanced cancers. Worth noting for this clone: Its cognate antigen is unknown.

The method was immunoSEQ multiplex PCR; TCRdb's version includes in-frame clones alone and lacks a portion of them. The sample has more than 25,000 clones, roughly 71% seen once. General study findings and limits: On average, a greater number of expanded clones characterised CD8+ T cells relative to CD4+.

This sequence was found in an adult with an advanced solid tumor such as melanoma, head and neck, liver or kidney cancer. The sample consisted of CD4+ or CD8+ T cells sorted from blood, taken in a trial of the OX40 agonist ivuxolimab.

CDR3 DNA: TGTGCCTGGGGAAGACAGACCAATCAGCCCCAGCATTTT. This encodes CAWGRQTNQPQHF. The V and J genes are TRBV30 and TRBJ1-5; D is possibly TRBD1 (5 bases). The CDR3 spans 13 residues. V shed 5 bases and J shed 3 bases, with 11 bases lying between them. The V gene's germline CDR1 is GTSNPN and CDR2 SVGIG (reference sequence). The full variable domain, rest sourced from reference TRBV30 and TRBJ1-5, is SQTIHQWPATLVQPVGSPLSLECTVEGTSNPNLYWYRQAAGRGLQLLFYSVGIGQISSEVPQNLSASRPQDRQFILSSKKLLLSDSGFYLCAWGRQTNQPQHFGDGTRLSIL.